This T cell receptor (beta chain) comes out of a study of siplizumab effects on memory and regulatory T cells. Study-wide results and limits: Alloreactive CD4+ clones that could be mapped were on average 68.8% Treg-derived with siplizumab, against about 28% in controls.

With respect to this clone: Its antigen is not known.

The CDR3 runs 14 residues. Per the germline V gene, CDR1 is LNHDA and CDR2 is SQIVND (reference sequence). Trimming cost V 7 bases and J 1 base, with 10 bases left between them. The method was immunoSEQ multiplex PCR; TCRdb's version includes in-frame clones alone and lacks a portion of them. The sample lists more than 95,000 clones; about 94% were seen once. V is TRBV19 and J is TRBJ2-2, with no clear D. The TCR sequence derives from a human donor in good health. Sequenced sample: non-Treg CD4+ T cells sorted from blood. CDR3 sequence: CASTVVLNTGELFF. In DNA form, the CDR3 reads TGTGCCAGTACAGTGGTGTTGAACACCGGGGAGCTGTTTTTT.